The 8 T cell receptor beta chains reported below all come from one sample, sequenced in a study of shared clonotypes between healthy human individuals. Generated by immunoSEQ multiplex PCR, the TCRdb table keeps only in-frame clones and is missing some. The table lists around 2.5 million clones, approximately 94% of them singletons. The sample taken for sequencing was naive CD4+ T cells from PBMCs. The subset was: CD45RA+ positively selected. The receptors here all came from a man aged 18 to 29 in good health. Some clones in this sample may be carry-over from other donors' samples.

The V gene is TRBV7-3, the J gene TRBJ1-1, with D perhaps matching TRBD1 (6 bases). The germline gives CDR1 SGHTA, CDR2 FQGTGA. The CDR3 spans 14 residues. V shed 6 bases and J shed 6 bases, with 17 bases lying between them. CDR3 in amino acids: CASREQGSGSEAFF. The CDR3 DNA reads as TGTGCCAGCAGGGAACAGGGATCGGGCTCTGAAGCTTTCTTT.

The chain combines TRBV30 with TRBJ1-5, with D unclear. Germline loops: CDR1 GTSNPN, CDR2 SVGIG (reference sequence). V gave up 2 bases and J gave up 9 bases, with 14 bases separating them. The CDR3 sequence is 13 residues long. Here the CDR3 reads CAWSFGEGRPQHF. DNA of the CDR3: TGTGCCTGGAGTTTTGGGGAAGGCCGGCCCCAGCATTTT.

This clone appeared a single time. The chain joins TRBV29-1 to TRBJ2-2; D unclear. CDR1 is SQVTM, CDR2 ANQGSEA, per germline. Trimming removed 7 bases at V and 6 bases at J, with 6 bases between. The CDR3 runs to 10 residues. CDR3 amino acids: CSASPGELFF. The CDR3 DNA follows: TGCAGCGCTTCCCCCGGGGAGCTGTTTTTT.

The chain links TRBV4-1 to TRBJ2-2, with TRBD2 matching 7 bases. CDR1 is MGHRA and CDR2 is YSYEKL in the germline V gene. This CDR3 comprises 18 residues. After removal of 0 bases from V and 6 bases from J, the junction contained 13 bases not matched to a gene. This chain's CDR3 is CASSQDIRTRAVAGELFF. In DNA, the CDR3 is TGCGCCAGCAGCCAAGATATTAGGACTAGAGCTGTCGCCGGGGAGCTGTTTTTT.

V usage is TRBV4-2 and J usage is TRBJ1-3; no firm D call. In germline, CDR1 is LGHNA, CDR2 YNFKEQ. Trimming took 0 bases from V and 4 from J, leaving 10 bases between them. The CDR3 extends over 15 amino acids. CDR3 bases: TGTGCCAGCAGCCAAGACTCAGGATCGGGAAACACCATATATTTT. It is translated as CASSQDSGSGNTIYF.

The chain is built from TRBV6-5 and TRBJ1-1, with D hard to call. CDR1 and CDR2 from the germline V gene are MNHEY and SVGAGI. Trimming took 6 bases from V and 1 from J, leaving 9 bases between them. The CDR3 runs 13 residues. CDR3 protein: CASRLTWNTEAFF. For the CDR3, the DNA is TGTGCCAGCAGACTGACCTGGAACACTGAAGCTTTCTTT.

This chain links TRBV5-5 with TRBJ2-1; TRBD2 agrees at 7 bases. Germline loops: CDR1 SGHKS, CDR2 YYEKEE (reference sequence). The J segment lost 12 bases and the V segment lost 2 bases, leaving 11 bases of the junction unmatched. The CDR3 totals 14 residues. The CDR3 protein is CASSLATSILGQFF. The CDR3 region has the DNA TGTGCCAGCAGCTTAGCGACTAGCATTTTAGGGCAGTTCTTC.

The chain has TRBV28 and TRBJ1-4; weak D call: TRBD1 (6 bases). The CDR3 spans 14 residues. Trimming took 5 bases from V and 8 from J, leaving 15 bases between them. Per germline, CDR1 MDHEN and CDR2 SYDVKM. The DNA of the CDR3 is TGTGCCAGCAGTCAACGGATAGGGGGGGAAAAACTGTTTTTT. Translated, it gives CASSQRIGGEKLFF.